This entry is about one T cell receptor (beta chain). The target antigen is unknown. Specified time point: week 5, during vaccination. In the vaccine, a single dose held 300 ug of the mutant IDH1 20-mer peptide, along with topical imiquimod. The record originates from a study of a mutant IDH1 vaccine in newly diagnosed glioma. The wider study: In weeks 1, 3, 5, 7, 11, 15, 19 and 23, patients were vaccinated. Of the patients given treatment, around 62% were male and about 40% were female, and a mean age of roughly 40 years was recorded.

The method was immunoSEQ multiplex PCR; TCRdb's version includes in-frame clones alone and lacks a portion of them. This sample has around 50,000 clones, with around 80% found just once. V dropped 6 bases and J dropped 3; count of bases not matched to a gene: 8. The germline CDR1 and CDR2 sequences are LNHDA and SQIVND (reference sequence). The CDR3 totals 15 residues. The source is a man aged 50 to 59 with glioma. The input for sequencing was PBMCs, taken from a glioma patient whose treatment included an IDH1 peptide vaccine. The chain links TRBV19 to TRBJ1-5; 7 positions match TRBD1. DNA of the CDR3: TGTGCCAGTAGAACGTCAGGGGGATCCAATCAGCCCCAGCATTTT. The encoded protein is CASRTSGGSNQPQHF. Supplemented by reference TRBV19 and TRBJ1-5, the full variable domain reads DGGITQSPKYLFRKEGQNVTLSCEQNLNHDAMYWYRQDPGQGLRLIYYSQIVNDFQKGDIAEGYSVSREKKESFPLTVTSAQKNPTAFYLCASRTSGGSNQPQHFGDGTRLSIL.